Described below is a single T cell receptor (beta chain) sequence and its context. This clonotype appeared many times. Its antigen specificity is not known. Base qualities were left out, and no much larger clone turns up one base away. The instrument was an Illumina HiSeq 1500. TCRdb redid the processing of the public reads, applying fastp at Q25 and MiXCR, and retained in-frame beta chains. Identical CDR3 proteins give one entry, which carries the most common genes and DNA. In this sample the table shows roughly 120,000 distinct CDR3 sequences, 30% to 35% of which occur a single time. The leading ten clones occupy less than 45% of the sample. The record originates from a study of T cell repertoires in cytomegalovirus infection (dated by TCRdb to between 2019 and 2020). About the study as a whole: The peptide stimulations were aimed at well-studied HLA-B-restricted epitopes as well as recently identified HLA-C-restricted CMV epitopes, whose presentation resists viral immunomodulation. Because public TCR beta signatures pointed to carriage of CMV infection together with the matching HLA type, the HLA type of each donor mattered for the analysis. General findings and caveats noted by the study authors: Cumulative frequency of public TCR beta family members discriminated carriers of CMV infection plus the relevant HLA type in this cohort and an independent approximately 350-donor cohort. The ex vivo response was dominated by HLA-C-restricted CMV-specific TCR beta clonotypes, which also provided the single most frequent clonotype in two of eight donors.

Counted from cysteine to phenylalanine, this CDR3 has 15 amino acids. The CDR3 DNA has 45 bases and is translated from base 1. V was cut back by 7 bases and J by 7 bases, leaving a gap of 20 bases between them. CDR1 and CDR2 (MNHEY, SVGEGT) derive from the germline V gene. The treatment or condition label corresponds to: in vitro stimulation with specific CMV peptide epitopes to enrich CMV-specific T cells. This TCR was sampled from a human donor in good health (CMV status not recorded). Some clones in this sample may be carry-over from other donors' samples. The material sequenced was CD8+ T cells from cultured PBMCs, taken from culture after CMV antigen stimulation. The rearrangement combines TRBV6-2 or TRBV6-3 with TRBJ2-1, with the D gene possibly TRBD1 or TRBD2, each one fitting 5 bases. The sequence in DNA is TGTGCCAGCAACCAAGGGCAGGGAGTTCTAAATGAGCAGTTCTTC. Its coded protein is CASNQGQGVLNEQFF.